The 22 T cell receptor beta chains below were found in one sample sequenced in a study of blood T cells in healthy people across ages. The second PCR ran roughly 6 to 11 cycles with a sample-barcoded 5' primer and J-beta primers. One entry per CDR3 protein results from TCRdb running MiXCR on the 5' RACE reads. The sample lists around 800,000 distinct CDR3 sequences; 44% were seen once. The sample comprised blood. Receptor source: a man in his sixties in good health.

The chain uses TRBV20-1 and TRBJ2-4, with D perhaps matching TRBD2 (5 bases). The J call may be incorrect, as the DNA end agrees better with TRBJ2-5. Germline lookup yields CDR1 DFQATT and CDR2 SNEGSKA (reference sequence). The CDR3 totals 14 residues. The CDR3 DNA follows: TGCAGTGCTAGACGGCGGGCTTCTCAAGAGACCCAGTACTTC. Amino acids: CSARRRASQETQYF.

This clonotype has just a few counts. V and J are TRBV2 and TRBJ1-2; D gene uncertain. The CDR3 covers 11 residues. V was shortened by 5 bases and J by 4 bases, with 5 bases between the two germline ends. The germline gives CDR1 SNHLY, CDR2 FYNNEI. CDR3: CASSRIYGYTF. The CDR3 bases are TGTGCCAGCAGTAGGATCTATGGCTACACCTTC.

In its sample, this clonotype was seen a few times. The chain combines TRBV15 with TRBJ2-4, with D possibly matching TRBD1 (6 bases). Looked up from germline, CDR1 is LNHNV and CDR2 is YYDKDF (reference sequence). This CDR3 has 16 amino acids. The V gene lost 1 base and the J gene lost 7 bases, with 17 bases spanning the gap. In DNA, the CDR3 is TGTGCCACCAGCAGAGCAGCTACAGGGATCATGAACATTCAGTACTTC. This codes for CATSRAATGIMNIQYF. Drawing the rest from reference TRBV15 and TRBJ2-4, the complete variable domain is DAMVIQNPRYQVTQFGKPVTLSCSQTLNHNVMYWYQQKSSQAPKLLFHYYDKDFNNEADTPDNFQSRRPNTSFCFLDIRSPGLGDTAMYLCATSRAATGIMNIQYFGAGTRLSVL.

This clonotype has ten or more counts. The rearrangement joins TRBV29-1 to TRBJ1-5; D unresolved. Between the trimmed V and J ends, which lost 0 bases and 13 bases, there was a span of 13 bases. Per the germline V gene, CDR1 is SQVTM and CDR2 is ANQGSEA. The CDR3 loop spans 12 amino acids. The CDR3 DNA reads as TGCAGCGTTGAAGACGGCAGTTTCCGACAGCATTTT. It codes for CSVEDGSFRQHF.

This chain uses TRBV2 with TRBJ1-4; 9 bases agree with TRBD1. The CDR3 length is 14 residues. Trimming at V came to 6 bases and at J to 8 bases, leaving 7 bases not matched to a gene. The germline gives CDR1 SNHLY, CDR2 FYNNEI. The CDR3 sequence: CASSLNRGPEKLFF. CDR3 coding DNA: TGTGCCAGCAGCTTAAACAGGGGGCCCGAAAAACTGTTTTTT.

This clonotype was counted between two and nine times. V and J are TRBV12-3 or TRBV12-4 and TRBJ1-6; possible D gene TRBD1, 5 bases. Trimming left V 3 bases short and J 5 bases short, with 11 bases between. The CDR3 totals 15 residues. The CDR3 reads CASSLGGGHNSPLHF. Written as DNA, the CDR3 is TGTGCCAGCAGTTTGGGGGGAGGGCATAATTCACCCCTCCACTTT.

Remarks on this clonotype: A much more abundant neighbour one base away suggests this may be a read error. The genes are TRBV5-6 and TRBJ2-7, with D maybe TRBD1 (5 bases). Trimming removed 0 bases at V and 2 bases at J, with 18 bases between. This CDR3 is 17 amino acids long. The germline gives CDR1 SGHDT, CDR2 YYEEEE. CDR3 protein: CASSLVCEVGATYEQYF. CDR3 bases: TGTGCCAGCAGCTTGGTTTGTGAGGTAGGGGCGACCTACGAGCAGTACTTC.

The chain couples TRBV15 to TRBJ2-7; the D gene is possibly TRBD2 (6 bases). Germline assignment: CDR1 LNHNV and CDR2 YYDKDF (reference sequence). This CDR3 spans 14 amino acids. Trimming took 1 base from V and 3 from J, leaving 10 bases between them. CDR3 loop: CATSRVGDFYEQYF. CDR3 DNA sequence: TGTGCCACCAGCAGAGTCGGGGACTTCTACGAGCAGTACTTC.

This clonotype appeared a few times. This sequence joins TRBV20-1 and TRBJ2-5; 8 bases match TRBD2. CDR3 length: 15 amino acids. Germline trimming cut 0 bases from V and 5 bases from J; bases unmatched to any gene: 8. The germline V gene has CDR1 DFQATT and CDR2 SNEGSKA (reference sequence). CDR3 nucleotides: TGCAGTGCTAGAGATGTGCGGGGGGCTGGGGAGACCCAGTACTTC. It translates to CSARDVRGAGETQYF.

The sample holds a few counts of this clonotype. V usage is TRBV6-5 and J usage is TRBJ1-6; D not certain. The CDR3 has 13 residues. V was clipped by 5 bases and J by 9 bases, with 11 bases between them. CDR1 is MNHEY, CDR2 SVGAGI, per germline. CDR3 region: CASSGTPGSPLHF. The CDR3 bases are TGTGCCAGCAGTGGCACCCCGGGTTCACCCCTCCACTTT.

The J gene is TRBJ2-1, the V gene TRBV6-1; 14 bases map to TRBD2. The CDR3 spans 17 residues. Germline lookup yields CDR1 MNHNS and CDR2 SASEGT. The V and J ends lost 5 bases and 9 bases, in that order; junction bases with no gene match: 12. The chain's CDR3 is CASSKRTSGGQVGEQFF. In DNA, the CDR3 is TGTGCCAGCAGTAAACGGACTAGCGGGGGGCAAGTAGGTGAGCAGTTCTTC.

CDR3 loop: CASSLSWQSSYNEQFF. CDR3 in DNA: TGTGCCAGCAGTTTAAGTTGGCAAAGCTCCTACAATGAGCAGTTCTTC. The chain employs TRBV27 and TRBJ2-1; the D is unclear. Germline assignment: CDR1 MNHEY and CDR2 SMNVEV (reference sequence). Trimming shortened V by 2 bases and J by 0 bases, and 11 bases separated the two germline ends. CDR3 size: 16 residues.

This clonotype was observed a handful of times. The genes are TRBV15 and TRBJ2-3, with D tentatively TRBD1 (5 bases). V was pared by 0 bases and J by 6 bases, with 13 bases between. Per germline, CDR1 LNHNV and CDR2 YYDKDF (reference sequence). This CDR3 is 15 amino acids long. CDR3 amino acids: CATSREGRVGDTQYF. The CDR3 bases are TGTGCCACCAGCAGAGAAGGCAGGGTAGGGGATACGCAGTATTTT. Variable domain in full (rest from reference TRBV15 and TRBJ2-3): DAMVIQNPRYQVTQFGKPVTLSCSQTLNHNVMYWYQQKSSQAPKLLFHYYDKDFNNEADTPDNFQSRRPNTSFCFLDIRSPGLGDTAMYLCATSREGRVGDTQYFGPGTRLTVL.

V is TRBV6-2 or TRBV6-3 and J is TRBJ1-4; 7 bases are shared with TRBD1. CDR1 and CDR2 (germline): MNHEY, SVGEGT. Unmatched junction bases numbered 10, after V lost 4 bases and J lost 8 bases. The CDR3 runs 15 residues. The CDR3 loop is CASSSPTGRREKLFF. Here the CDR3 DNA reads TGTGCCAGCAGTTCTCCGACAGGGCGTCGGGAAAAACTGTTTTTT.

The chain uses TRBV20-1 and TRBJ2-1; D call uncertain. The germline V gene has CDR1 DFQATT and CDR2 SNEGSKA (reference sequence). This CDR3 contains 11 residues. Trimming removed 5 bases from V and 5 bases from J, with 7 bases in between. The CDR3 sequence is CSALRDNEQFF. The CDR3 coding sequence is TGCAGTGCTCTTCGAGACAATGAGCAGTTCTTC.

This chain's CDR3 is CASSEGGVSYQPQHF. The DNA of the CDR3 is TGTGCCAGCAGTGAAGGAGGCGTCTCTTATCAGCCCCAGCATTTT. The genes are TRBV6-1 and TRBJ1-5; D is undetermined. CDR3 length: 15 residues. V lost 1 base and J 5 bases, leaving 12 bases between the germline ends. Germline V lookup: CDR1 MNHNS, CDR2 SASEGT.

This rearrangement joins TRBV9 to TRBJ2-4; weak D call: TRBD1 (6 bases). The germline gives CDR1 SGDLS, CDR2 YYNGEE. CDR3 size: 13 residues. Trimming removed 4 bases from V and 7 bases from J, with 12 bases in between. CDR3 sequence: CASSIGQRNIQYF. The CDR3 DNA follows: TGTGCCAGCAGCATAGGACAGAGGAACATTCAGTACTTC.

This clonotype was observed a few times. This chain uses TRBV11-2 with TRBJ2-7; 7 nucleotides line up with TRBD2. Trimming at V came to 1 base and at J to 1 base, leaving 4 bases not matched to a gene. The germline CDR1 and CDR2 sequences are SGHAT and FQNNGV. CDR3 size: 15 residues. The DNA of the CDR3 is TGTGCCAGCAGCTTAGGGCCTAGCGGATCCTACGAGCAGTACTTC. Translation: CASSLGPSGSYEQYF. Looking up the rest from reference TRBV11-2 and TRBJ2-7 gives the full variable domain: EAGVAQSPRYKIIEKRQSVAFWCNPISGHATLYWYQQILGQGPKLLIQFQNNGVVDDSQLPKDRFSAERLKGVDSTLKIQPAKLEDSAVYLCASSLGPSGSYEQYFGPGTRLTVT.

A remark on this clonotype: Its ends do not fully match the called genes, so a read error is possible. J is TRBJ2-5 and V is TRBV10-3; 9 bases align to TRBD1. The CDR3 covers 14 residues. Germline CDR1 ENHRY, CDR2 SYGVKD. CDR3 coding DNA: TGTGCCATCAGTCCCGGACAGGGGTGGGAGACCCAGTGCTTC. Translation: CAISPGQGWETQCF.

V is TRBV18 and J is TRBJ2-4, with D unresolved. The DNA matches TRBJ2-5 better at its end, which makes the J call doubtful. This CDR3 region has 15 residues. Germline V CDR1 and CDR2: KGHSH, LQKENI. CDR3 protein: CASSPAPVMGETQYF. The CDR3 region has the DNA TGTGCCAGCTCACCGGCCCCGGTGATGGGAGAGACCCAGTACTTC.

The J gene is TRBJ2-1, the V gene TRBV20-1, with 7 bases fitting TRBD2. The CDR3 is made up of 14 amino acids. The V gene end was trimmed by 4 bases and the J gene end by 9 bases; junction bases not matched to a gene: 12. The V gene's germline CDR1 is DFQATT and CDR2 SNEGSKA (reference sequence). The CDR3 nucleotides are TGCAGTGCTAAAAGGGGAGGGGACCTAGGTGAGCAGTTCTTC. It is translated as CSAKRGGDLGEQFF.

This clonotype was picked up a small number of times. The CDR3 spells CASSSTPPIETQYF. The DNA of the CDR3 is TGTGCCAGCAGCTCTACACCCCCGATAGAGACCCAGTACTTC. V and J are TRBV7-2 and TRBJ2-5, with D unclear. Germline V gives CDR1 SGHTA, CDR2 FQGNSA. Trimming stripped 4 bases from V and 4 bases from J, with 13 bases between. This CDR3 spans 14 amino acids. Looking up the rest from reference TRBV7-2 and TRBJ2-5 gives the full variable domain: GAGVSQSPSNKVTEKGKDVELRCDPISGHTALYWYRQSLGQGLEFLIYFQGNSAPDKSGLPSDRFSAERTGGSVSTLTIQRTQQEDSAVYLCASSSTPPIETQYFGPGTRLLVL.